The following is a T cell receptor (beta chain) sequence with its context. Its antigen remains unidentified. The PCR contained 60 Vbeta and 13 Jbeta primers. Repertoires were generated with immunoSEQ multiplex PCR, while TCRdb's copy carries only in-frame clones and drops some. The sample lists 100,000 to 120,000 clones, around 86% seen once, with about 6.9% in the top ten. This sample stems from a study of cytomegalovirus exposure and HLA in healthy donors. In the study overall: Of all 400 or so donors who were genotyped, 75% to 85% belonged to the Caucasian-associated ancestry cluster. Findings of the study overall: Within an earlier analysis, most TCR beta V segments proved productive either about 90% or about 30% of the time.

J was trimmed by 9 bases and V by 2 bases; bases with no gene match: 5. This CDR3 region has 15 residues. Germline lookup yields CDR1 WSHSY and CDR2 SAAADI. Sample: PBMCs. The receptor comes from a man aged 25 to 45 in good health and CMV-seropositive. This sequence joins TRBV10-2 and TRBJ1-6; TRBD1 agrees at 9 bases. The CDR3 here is CASSEGDRVGSPLHF. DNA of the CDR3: TGCGCCAGCAGTGAGGGGGACAGGGTCGGTTCACCCCTCCACTTT.